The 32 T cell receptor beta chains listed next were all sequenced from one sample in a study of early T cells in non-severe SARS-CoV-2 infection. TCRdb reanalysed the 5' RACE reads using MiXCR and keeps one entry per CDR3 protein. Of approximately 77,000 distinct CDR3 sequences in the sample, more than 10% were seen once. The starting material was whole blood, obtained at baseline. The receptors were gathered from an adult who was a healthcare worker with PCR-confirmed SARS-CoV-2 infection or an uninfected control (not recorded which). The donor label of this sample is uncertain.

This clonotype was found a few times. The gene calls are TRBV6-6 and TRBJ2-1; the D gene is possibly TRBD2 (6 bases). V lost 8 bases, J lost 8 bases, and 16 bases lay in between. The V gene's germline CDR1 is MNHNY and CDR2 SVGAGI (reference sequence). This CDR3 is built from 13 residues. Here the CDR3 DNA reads TGTGCCAGCCTAAGCGGGCGTTTTGATGAGCAGTTCTTC. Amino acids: CASLSGRFDEQFF.

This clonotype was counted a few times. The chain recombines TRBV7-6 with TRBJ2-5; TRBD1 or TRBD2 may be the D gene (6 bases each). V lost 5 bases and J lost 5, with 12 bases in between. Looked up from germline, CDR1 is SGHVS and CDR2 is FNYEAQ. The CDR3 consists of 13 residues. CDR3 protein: CASSPGASETQYF. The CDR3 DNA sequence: TGTGCCAGCAGCCCGGGGGCCTCGGAGACCCAGTACTTC.

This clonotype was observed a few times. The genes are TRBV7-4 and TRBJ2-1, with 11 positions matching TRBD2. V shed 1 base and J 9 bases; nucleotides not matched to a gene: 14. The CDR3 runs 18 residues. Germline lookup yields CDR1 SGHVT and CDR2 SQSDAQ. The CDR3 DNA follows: TGTGCCAGCAGCTTAGAAAGAGCCCTAGCGGGAGGAGAGCCTGAGCAGTTCTTC. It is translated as CASSLERALAGGEPEQFF.

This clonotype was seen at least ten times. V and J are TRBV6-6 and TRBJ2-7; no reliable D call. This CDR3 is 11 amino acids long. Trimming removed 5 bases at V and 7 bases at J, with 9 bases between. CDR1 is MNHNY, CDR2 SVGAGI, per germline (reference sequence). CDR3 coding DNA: TGTGCCAGCAGTCCCCTGGGGGAGCAGTACTTC. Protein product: CASSPLGEQYF.

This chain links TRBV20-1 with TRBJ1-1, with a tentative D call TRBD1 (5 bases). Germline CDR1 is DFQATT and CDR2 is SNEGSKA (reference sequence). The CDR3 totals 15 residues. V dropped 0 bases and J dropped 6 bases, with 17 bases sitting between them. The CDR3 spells CSARDWTVGEPEAFF. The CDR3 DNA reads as TGCAGTGCTAGAGATTGGACGGTAGGGGAACCTGAAGCTTTCTTT.

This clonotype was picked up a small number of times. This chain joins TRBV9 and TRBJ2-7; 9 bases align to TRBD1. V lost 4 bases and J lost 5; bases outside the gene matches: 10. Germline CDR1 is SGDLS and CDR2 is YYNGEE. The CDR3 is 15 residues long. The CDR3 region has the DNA TGTGCCAGCAGCACCCGGGACAGGGTGGTTGACGAGCAGTACTTC. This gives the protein CASSTRDRVVDEQYF.

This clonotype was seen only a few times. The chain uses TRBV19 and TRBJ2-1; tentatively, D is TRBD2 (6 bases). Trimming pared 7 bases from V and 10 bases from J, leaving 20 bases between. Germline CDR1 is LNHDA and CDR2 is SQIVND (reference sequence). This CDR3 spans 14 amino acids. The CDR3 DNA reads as TGTGCCAGTATGAGGCGGGGCCTTATCAACGAGCAGTTCTTC. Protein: CASMRRGLINEQFF.

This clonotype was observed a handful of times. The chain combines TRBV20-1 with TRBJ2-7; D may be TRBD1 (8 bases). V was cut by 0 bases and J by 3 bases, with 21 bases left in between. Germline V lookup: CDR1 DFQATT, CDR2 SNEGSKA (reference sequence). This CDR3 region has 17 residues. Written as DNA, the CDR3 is TGCAGTGCTAGAGACGCCTCCGGACAGGGCGGGAGCTACGAGCAGTACTTC. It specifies CSARDASGQGGSYEQYF.

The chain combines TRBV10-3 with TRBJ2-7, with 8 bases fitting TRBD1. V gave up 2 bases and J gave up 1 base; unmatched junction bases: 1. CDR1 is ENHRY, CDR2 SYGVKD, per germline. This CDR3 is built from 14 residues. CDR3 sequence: CAISERQGSYEQYF. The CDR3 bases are TGTGCCATCAGTGAGCGACAGGGGTCCTACGAGCAGTACTTC.

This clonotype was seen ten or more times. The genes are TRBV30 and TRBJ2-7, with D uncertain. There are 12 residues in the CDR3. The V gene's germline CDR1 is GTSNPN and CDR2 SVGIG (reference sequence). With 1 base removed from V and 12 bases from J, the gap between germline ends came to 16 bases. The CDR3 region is CAWSDGRRGRYF. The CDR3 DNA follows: TGTGCCTGGAGTGACGGACGCCGAGGAAGGTACTTC.

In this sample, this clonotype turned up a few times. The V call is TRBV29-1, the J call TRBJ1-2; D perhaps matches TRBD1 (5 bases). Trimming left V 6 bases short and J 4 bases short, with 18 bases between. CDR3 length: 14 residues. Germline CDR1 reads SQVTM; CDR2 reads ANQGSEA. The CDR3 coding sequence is TGCAGCGTGCAAACCACCGGGACGGGCTATGGCTACACCTTC. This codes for CSVQTTGTGYGYTF. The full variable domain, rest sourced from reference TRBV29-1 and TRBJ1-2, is SAVISQKPSRDICQRGTSLTIQCQVDSQVTMMFWYRQQPGQSLTLIATANQGSEATYESGFVIDKFPISRPNLTFSTLTVSNMSPEDSSIYLCSVQTTGTGYGYTFGSGTRLTVV.

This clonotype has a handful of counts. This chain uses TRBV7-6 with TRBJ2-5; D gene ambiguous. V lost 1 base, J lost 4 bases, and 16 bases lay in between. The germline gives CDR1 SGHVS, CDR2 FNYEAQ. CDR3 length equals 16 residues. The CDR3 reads CASSLVAQLTSETQYF. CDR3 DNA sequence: TGTGCCAGCAGCTTAGTCGCCCAGTTGACCTCAGAGACCCAGTACTTC. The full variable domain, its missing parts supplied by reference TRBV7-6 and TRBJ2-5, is GAGVSQSPRYKVTKRGQDVALRCDPISGHVSLYWYRQALGQGPEFLTYFNYEAQQDKSGLPNDRFSAERPEGSISTLTIQRTEQRDSAMYRCASSLVAQLTSETQYFGPGTRLLVL.

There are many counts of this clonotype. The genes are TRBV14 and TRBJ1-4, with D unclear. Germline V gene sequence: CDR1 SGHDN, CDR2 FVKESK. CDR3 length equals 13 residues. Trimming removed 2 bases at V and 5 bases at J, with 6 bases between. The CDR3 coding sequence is TGTGCCAGCAGCCAACGGGGAAATGAAAAACTGTTTTTT. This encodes CASSQRGNEKLFF. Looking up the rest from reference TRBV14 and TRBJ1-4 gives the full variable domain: EAGVTQFPSHSVIEKGQTVTLRCDPISGHDNLYWYRRVMGKEIKFLLHFVKESKQDESGMPNNRFLAERTGGTYSTLKVQPAELEDSGVYFCASSQRGNEKLFFGSGTQLSVL.

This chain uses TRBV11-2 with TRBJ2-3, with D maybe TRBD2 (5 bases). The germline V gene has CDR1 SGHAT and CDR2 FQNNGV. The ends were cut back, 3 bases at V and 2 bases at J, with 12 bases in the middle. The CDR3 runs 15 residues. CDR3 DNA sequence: TGTGCCAGCAGCTTTCGTGGGGAGTTCACAGATACGCAGTATTTT. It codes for CASSFRGEFTDTQYF.

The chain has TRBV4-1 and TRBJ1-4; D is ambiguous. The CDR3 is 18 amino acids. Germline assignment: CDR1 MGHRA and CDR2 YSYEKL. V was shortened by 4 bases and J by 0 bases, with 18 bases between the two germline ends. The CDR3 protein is CASSLGGLPYATNEKLFF. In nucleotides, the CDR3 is TGCGCCAGCAGCCTGGGCGGACTTCCCTATGCAACTAATGAAAAACTGTTTTTT.

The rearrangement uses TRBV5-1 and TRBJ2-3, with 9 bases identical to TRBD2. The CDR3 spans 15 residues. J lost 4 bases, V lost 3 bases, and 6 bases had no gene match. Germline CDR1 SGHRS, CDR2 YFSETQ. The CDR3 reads CASSSGTSTSDTQYF. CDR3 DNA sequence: TGCGCCAGCAGCTCAGGGACTAGCACCTCAGATACGCAGTATTTT.

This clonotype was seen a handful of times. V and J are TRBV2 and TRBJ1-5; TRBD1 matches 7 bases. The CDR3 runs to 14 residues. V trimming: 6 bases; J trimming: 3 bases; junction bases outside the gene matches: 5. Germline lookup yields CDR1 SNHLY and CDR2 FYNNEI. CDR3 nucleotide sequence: TGTGCCAGCAGGAAGGGGGCAGTCAATCAGCCCCAGCATTTT. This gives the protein CASRKGAVNQPQHF.

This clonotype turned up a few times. The CDR3 coding sequence is TGTGCCAGCAGTTACTCGGGATTAGCGGGAGTCATGGATACGCAGTATTTT. Translating it yields CASSYSGLAGVMDTQYF. V is TRBV6-5 and J is TRBJ2-3, with TRBD2 matching over 9 bases. CDR1 is MNHEY, CDR2 SVGAGI, per germline. The CDR3 runs to 17 residues. Trimming took 0 bases from V and 6 from J; bases not matched to a gene: 10.

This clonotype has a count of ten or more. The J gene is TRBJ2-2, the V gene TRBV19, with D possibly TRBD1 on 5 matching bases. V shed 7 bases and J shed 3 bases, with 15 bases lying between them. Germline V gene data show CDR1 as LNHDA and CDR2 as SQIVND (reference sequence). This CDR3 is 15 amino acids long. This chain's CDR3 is CASTGPLPYTGELFF. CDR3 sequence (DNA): TGTGCCAGTACAGGGCCACTCCCCTACACCGGGGAGCTGTTTTTT.

CDR3 sequence: CAISDALGRRESGELFF. The CDR3 DNA is TGTGCCATCAGTGATGCCCTCGGGAGGCGGGAGTCCGGGGAGCTGTTTTTT. The rearrangement joins TRBV10-3 to TRBJ2-2, with TRBD2 matching 7 bases. Germline loops: CDR1 ENHRY, CDR2 SYGVKD. Trimming removed 3 bases from V and 6 bases from J; junction bases left unmatched: 13. The CDR3 covers 17 residues.

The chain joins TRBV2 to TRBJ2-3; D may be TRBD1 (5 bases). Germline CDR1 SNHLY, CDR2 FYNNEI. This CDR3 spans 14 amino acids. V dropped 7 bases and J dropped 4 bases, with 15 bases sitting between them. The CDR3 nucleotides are TGTGCCAGCAACTCTCGATGGGGCCCAGATACGCAGTATTTT. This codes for CASNSRWGPDTQYF.

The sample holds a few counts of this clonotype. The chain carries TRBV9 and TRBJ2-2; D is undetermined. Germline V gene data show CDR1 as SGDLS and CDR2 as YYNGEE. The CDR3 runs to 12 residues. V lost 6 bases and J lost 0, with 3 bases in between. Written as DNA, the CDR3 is TGTGCCAGCAATACGAACACCGGGGAGCTGTTTTTT. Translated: CASNTNTGELFF.

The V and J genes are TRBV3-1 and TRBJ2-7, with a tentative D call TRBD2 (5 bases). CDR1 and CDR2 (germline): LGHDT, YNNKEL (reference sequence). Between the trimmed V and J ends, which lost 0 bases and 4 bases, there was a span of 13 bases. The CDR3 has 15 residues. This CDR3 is CASSQELRGSYEQYF. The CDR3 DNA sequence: TGTGCCAGCAGCCAAGAGCTACGGGGTTCTTACGAGCAGTACTTC.

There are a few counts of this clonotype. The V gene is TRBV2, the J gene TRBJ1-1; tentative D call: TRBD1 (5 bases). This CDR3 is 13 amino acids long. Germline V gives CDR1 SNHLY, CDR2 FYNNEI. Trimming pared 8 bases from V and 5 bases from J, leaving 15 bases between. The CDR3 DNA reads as TGTGCCAGCGAAAAACGCTCAGGGACTGAAGCTTTCTTT. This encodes CASEKRSGTEAFF. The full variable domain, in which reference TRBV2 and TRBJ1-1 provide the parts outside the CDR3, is EPEVTQTPSHQVTQMGQEVILRCVPISNHLYFYWYRQILGQKVEFLVSFYNNEISEKSEIFDDQFSVERPDGSNFTLKIRSTKLEDSAMYFCASEKRSGTEAFFGQGTRLTVV.

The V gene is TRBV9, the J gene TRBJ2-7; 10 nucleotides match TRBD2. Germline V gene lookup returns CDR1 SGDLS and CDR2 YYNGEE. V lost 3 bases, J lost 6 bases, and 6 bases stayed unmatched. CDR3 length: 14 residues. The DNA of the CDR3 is TGTGCCAGCAGCGCAAGCGGGGGGGCAGGCGAGCAGTACTTC. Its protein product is CASSASGGAGEQYF. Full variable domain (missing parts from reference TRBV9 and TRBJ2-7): DSGVTQTPKHLITATGQRVTLRCSPRSGDLSVYWYQQSLDQGLQFLIQYYNGEERAKGNILERFSAQQFPDLHSELNLSSLELGDSALYFCASSASGGAGEQYFGPGTRLTVT.

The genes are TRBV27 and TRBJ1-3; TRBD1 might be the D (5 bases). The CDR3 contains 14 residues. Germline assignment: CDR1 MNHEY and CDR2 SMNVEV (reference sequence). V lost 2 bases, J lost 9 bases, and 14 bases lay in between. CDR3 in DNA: TGTGCCAGCAGTTTAGGGGGGAAGTGGGCCACCATATATTTT. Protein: CASSLGGKWATIYF.

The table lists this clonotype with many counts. The CDR3 sequence: CASGPGNTIYF. CDR3 coding DNA: TGTGCCAGCGGGCCGGGAAACACCATATATTTT. The chain employs TRBV2 and TRBJ1-3; D gene uncertain. Germline CDR1 is SNHLY and CDR2 is FYNNEI. The V end was cut by 8 bases, the J end by 4 bases, with 6 bases between. The CDR3 is 11 residues long. The full variable domain, in which reference TRBV2 and TRBJ1-3 provide the parts outside the CDR3, is EPEVTQTPSHQVTQMGQEVILRCVPISNHLYFYWYRQILGQKVEFLVSFYNNEISEKSEIFDDQFSVERPDGSNFTLKIRSTKLEDSAMYFCASGPGNTIYFGEGSWLTVV.

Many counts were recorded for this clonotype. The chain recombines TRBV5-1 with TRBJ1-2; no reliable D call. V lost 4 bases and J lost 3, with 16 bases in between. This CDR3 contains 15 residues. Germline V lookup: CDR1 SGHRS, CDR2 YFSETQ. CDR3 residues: CASSPGGQAYYGYTF. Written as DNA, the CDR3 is TGCGCCAGCAGCCCCGGAGGGCAGGCCTACTATGGCTACACCTTC.

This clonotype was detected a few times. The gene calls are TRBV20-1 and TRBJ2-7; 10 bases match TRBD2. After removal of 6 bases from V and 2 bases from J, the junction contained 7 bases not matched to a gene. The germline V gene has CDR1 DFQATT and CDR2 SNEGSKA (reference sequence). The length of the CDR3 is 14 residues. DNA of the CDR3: TGCAGTGCCGCCCCTAGCGGGGGCACCTACGAGCAGTACTTC. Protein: CSAAPSGGTYEQYF.

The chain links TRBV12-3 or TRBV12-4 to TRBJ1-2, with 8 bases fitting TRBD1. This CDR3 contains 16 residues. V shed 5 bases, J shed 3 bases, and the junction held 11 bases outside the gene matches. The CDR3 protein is CASSPPDRGRYYGYTF. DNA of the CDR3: TGTGCCAGCAGTCCTCCCGACAGGGGCAGATACTATGGCTACACCTTC.

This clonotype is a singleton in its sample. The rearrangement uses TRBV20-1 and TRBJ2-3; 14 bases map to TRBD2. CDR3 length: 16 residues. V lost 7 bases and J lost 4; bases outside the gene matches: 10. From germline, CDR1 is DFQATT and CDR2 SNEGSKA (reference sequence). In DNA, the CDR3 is TGCAGTGTACGGGGGGGGACTAGCGGGAGCCCAGATACGCAGTATTTT. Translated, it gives CSVRGGTSGSPDTQYF.

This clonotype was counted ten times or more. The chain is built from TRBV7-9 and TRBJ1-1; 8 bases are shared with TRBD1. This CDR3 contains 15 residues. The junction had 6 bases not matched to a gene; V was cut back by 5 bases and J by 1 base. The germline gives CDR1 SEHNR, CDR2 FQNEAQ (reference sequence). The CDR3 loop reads CASSPQGAKNTEAFF. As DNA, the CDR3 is TGTGCCAGCAGCCCGCAGGGGGCAAAGAACACTGAAGCTTTCTTT.